Following are 7 T cell receptor beta chains from one sample sequenced in a study of STAT5B mutations in CD4+ large granular lymphocyte leukemia. TCRdb's copy holds only in-frame clones and misses some; the assay was immunoSEQ multiplex PCR. The sample lists more than 30,000 clones, about 88% occurring once. Sequenced sample: CD4+ T cells from blood buffy coats. The source of these receptors is a human donor in good health.

The chain employs TRBV5-1 and TRBJ1-1; D unclear. Germline V gene sequence: CDR1 SGHRS, CDR2 YFSETQ. V lost 3 bases, J lost 1 base, and 10 bases lay in between. This CDR3 has 14 amino acids. The CDR3 is CASSSLPANTEAFF. The CDR3 bases are TGCGCCAGCAGCTCCCTTCCCGCGAACACTGAAGCTTTCTTT.

This clone was detected once. The chain combines TRBV10-2 with TRBJ1-5; D not resolved. CDR1 and CDR2 from the germline V gene are WSHSY and SAAADI. Between the trimmed V and J ends, which lost 0 bases and 4 bases, there was a span of 10 bases. The CDR3 spans 15 residues. CDR3 coding DNA: TGCGCCAGCAGTGAGTCGGATATTCGGAATCAGCCCCAGCATTTT. Translation: CASSESDIRNQPQHF.

The chain employs TRBV5-4 and TRBJ1-6; D is unresolved. The germline CDR1 and CDR2 sequences are SGHNT and YYREEE (reference sequence). This CDR3 is 13 amino acids long. With 0 bases removed from V and 10 bases from J, the gap between germline ends came to 8 bases. CDR3 DNA sequence: TGTGCCAGCAGCTTGGATGGGGTGTCACCCCTCCACTTT. This encodes CASSLDGVSPLHF.

This sequence joins TRBV29-1 and TRBJ1-1; D gene ambiguous. Trimming removed 2 bases at V and 4 bases at J, with 8 bases between. The CDR3 length is 12 residues. Germline-derived CDR1 and CDR2 are SQVTM and ANQGSEA. In DNA form, the CDR3 reads TGCAGCGTTGAAAGGTCCAGCACTGAAGCTTTCTTT. Translating it yields CSVERSSTEAFF.

This clone was observed a handful of times. This chain uses TRBV15 with TRBJ2-2; a possible D gene is TRBD2 (6 bases). Germline lookup yields CDR1 LNHNV and CDR2 YYDKDF (reference sequence). Trimming removed 3 bases from V and 4 bases from J, with 9 bases in between. The CDR3 is 14 amino acids. The CDR3 is CATSSRRGTGELFF. The CDR3 region has the DNA TGTGCCACCAGCAGCAGGAGGGGCACCGGGGAGCTGTTTTTT. Supplemented by reference TRBV15 and TRBJ2-2, the full variable domain reads DAMVIQNPRYQVTQFGKPVTLSCSQTLNHNVMYWYQQKSSQAPKLLFHYYDKDFNNEADTPDNFQSRRPNTSFCFLDIRSPGLGDTAMYLCATSSRRGTGELFFGEGSRLTVL.

The chain couples TRBV7-6 to TRBJ1-1; 7 nucleotides align to TRBD1. The V segment lost 5 bases and the J segment 1 base; nucleotides outside the gene matches: 10. The CDR3 sequence is 16 residues long. Germline V lookup: CDR1 SGHVS, CDR2 FNYEAQ. The CDR3 sequence is CASSHGTTGENTEAFF. The CDR3 nucleotides are TGTGCCAGCAGCCACGGGACCACAGGGGAGAACACTGAAGCTTTCTTT.

The chain links TRBV29-1 to TRBJ2-3; no firm D call. V was pared by 4 bases and J by 0 bases, with 11 bases between. This CDR3 has 14 amino acids. Germline lookup yields CDR1 SQVTM and CDR2 ANQGSEA. The CDR3 sequence is CSVGDLGSTDTQYF. CDR3 bases: TGCAGCGTTGGGGATTTGGGGAGCACAGATACGCAGTATTTT.